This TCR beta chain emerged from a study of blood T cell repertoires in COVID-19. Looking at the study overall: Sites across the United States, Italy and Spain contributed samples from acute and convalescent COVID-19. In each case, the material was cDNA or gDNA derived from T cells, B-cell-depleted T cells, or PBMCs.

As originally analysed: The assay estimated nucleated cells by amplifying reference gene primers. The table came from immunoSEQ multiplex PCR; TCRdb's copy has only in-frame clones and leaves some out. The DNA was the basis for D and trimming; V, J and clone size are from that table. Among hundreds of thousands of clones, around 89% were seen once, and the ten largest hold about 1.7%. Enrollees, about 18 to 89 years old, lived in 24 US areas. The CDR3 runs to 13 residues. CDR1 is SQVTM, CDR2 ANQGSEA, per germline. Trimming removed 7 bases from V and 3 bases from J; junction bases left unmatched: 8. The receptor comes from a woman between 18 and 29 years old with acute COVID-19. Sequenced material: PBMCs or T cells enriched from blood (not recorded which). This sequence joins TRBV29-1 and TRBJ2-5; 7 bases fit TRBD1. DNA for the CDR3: TGCAGCGATTGGGACAGTGGAAAAGAGACCCAGTACTTC. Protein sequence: CSDWDSGKETQYF.